This entry concerns a single TCR beta chain. The data were taken from a study of T cell changes during pregnancy in multiple sclerosis. Profiling relied on immunoSEQ multiplex PCR, and the TCRdb table lists in-frame clones only, not all of them. The profile covers 90,000 to 120,000 clones, with 85% to 95% appearing a single time and about 0.78% taken by the ten largest. V was pared by 4 bases and J by 1 base, with 17 bases between. The CDR3 consists of 16 residues. Germline CDR1 reads SGDLS; CDR2 reads YYNGEE. The receptor was derived from a female donor in good health, enrolled as a control in a pregnancy study. Sequences were derived from peripheral blood, sampled in the third trimester of pregnancy. The chain uses TRBV9 and TRBJ2-5; possible D gene TRBD1, 5 bases. The CDR3 DNA is TGTGCCAGCAGCCCGAGAATAAGACAGCCCCAAGAGACCCAGTACTTC. Encoded protein: CASSPRIRQPQETQYF.